The 9 T cell receptor beta chains presented below share a single source sample, sequenced in a study of T cell clonotyping in hematopoietic cell transplantation. Repertoires were generated with immunoSEQ multiplex PCR, while TCRdb's copy carries only in-frame clones and drops some. The table has over 10,000 clones, about half seen once. Sequenced input: peripheral blood mononuclear cells. The receptors shown here come from a middle-aged man in good health. Some clones in this sample may be carry-over from other donors' samples.

DNA of the CDR3: TGTGCCAGCAGTTACGGGGACAGCCTGTTTTTT. Its protein product is CASSYGDSLFF. The J gene is TRBJ2-2, the V gene TRBV6-5; 7 nucleotides line up with TRBD1. Germline CDR1 MNHEY, CDR2 SVGAGI. This CDR3 is 11 amino acids long. V trimming: 2 bases; J trimming: 14 bases; junction bases outside the gene matches: 2.

This clone was counted only a few times. V and J are TRBV29-1 and TRBJ1-2, with no clear D. The CDR3 loop spans 14 amino acids. Deletions cut 4 bases from V and 4 bases from J, with 16 bases between. Germline V gene lookup returns CDR1 SQVTM and CDR2 ANQGSEA. CDR3 loop: CSVGPLAAIYGYTF. The DNA for the CDR3 is TGCAGCGTTGGCCCCCTGGCAGCCATCTATGGCTACACCTTC.

This clone was seen only a few times. The chain couples TRBV6-5 to TRBJ1-2; TRBD1 matches at 10 bases. Looked up from germline, CDR1 is MNHEY and CDR2 is SVGAGI. With V trimmed by 5 bases and J by 8 bases, 5 bases remained unmatched. The CDR3 extends over 13 amino acids. The CDR3 sequence is CASSTTGGWGYTF. The CDR3 DNA sequence: TGTGCCAGCAGTACGACAGGGGGCTGGGGCTACACCTTC.

A few counts support this clone. The chain uses TRBV7-6 and TRBJ1-5; no clear D gene. The V gene's germline CDR1 is SGHVS and CDR2 FNYEAQ. The CDR3 runs 12 residues. V lost 8 bases to trimming and J lost 0 bases, with 5 bases between them. The CDR3 coding sequence is TGTGCCAGCCATAATAGCAATCAGCCCCAGCATTTT. This encodes CASHNSNQPQHF.

This chain joins TRBV6-5 and TRBJ2-7; 7 bases are a match to TRBD1. V shed 0 bases and J 0 bases; nucleotides not matched to a gene: 5. Germline V CDR1 and CDR2: MNHEY, SVGAGI. This CDR3 is 16 amino acids long. CDR3 amino acids: CASSYSATGDSYEQYF. CDR3 bases: TGTGCCAGCAGTTACTCAGCAACAGGGGACTCCTACGAGCAGTACTTC.

The rearrangement uses TRBV30 and TRBJ1-3; TRBD1 matches 7 bases. The CDR3 has 14 amino acids. V was clipped by 5 bases and J by 4 bases; unmatched bases: 8. CDR1 is GTSNPN, CDR2 SVGIG, per germline (reference sequence). The CDR3 DNA reads as TGTGCCTGGTCTAACCAACAGGGGGGAAACACCATATATTTT. This encodes CAWSNQQGGNTIYF. Filled out from reference TRBV30 and TRBJ1-3, the complete variable domain reads SQTIHQWPATLVQPVGSPLSLECTVEGTSNPNLYWYRQAAGRGLQLLFYSVGIGQISSEVPQNLSASRPQDRQFILSSKKLLLSDSGFYLCAWSNQQGGNTIYFGEGSWLTVV.

The chain uses TRBV30 and TRBJ1-1, with 10 bases lining up with TRBD1. This CDR3 comprises 14 residues. Germline V gene sequence: CDR1 GTSNPN, CDR2 SVGIG (reference sequence). After removal of 2 bases from V and 4 bases from J, the junction contained 4 bases not matched to a gene. The CDR3 DNA reads as TGTGCCTGGAGTCGGGGACAGGGGACCACTGAAGCTTTCTTT. It codes for CAWSRGQGTTEAFF. The full variable domain, with the rest looked up from reference TRBV30 and TRBJ1-1, is SQTIHQWPATLVQPVGSPLSLECTVEGTSNPNLYWYRQAAGRGLQLLFYSVGIGQISSEVPQNLSASRPQDRQFILSSKKLLLSDSGFYLCAWSRGQGTTEAFFGQGTRLTVV.

This chain connects TRBV29-1 to TRBJ2-7; D tentatively fits TRBD1 or TRBD2 (5 bases each). Deletions cut 4 bases from V and 7 bases from J, with 14 bases between. CDR1 SQVTM and CDR2 ANQGSEA come from the germline V gene. This CDR3 is built from 12 residues. The CDR3 protein is CSVGQYSGEQYF. The CDR3 nucleotides read TGCAGCGTTGGACAGTATTCGGGAGAGCAGTACTTC.

The chain has TRBV5-4 and TRBJ2-3; D may match TRBD1 or TRBD2 (5 bases each). Trimming stripped 2 bases from V and 2 bases from J, with 18 bases between. Germline lookup yields CDR1 SGHNT and CDR2 YYREEE (reference sequence). This CDR3 contains 17 residues. This chain's CDR3 is CASSFRVARGPTDTQYF. The CDR3 region has the DNA TGTGCCAGCAGCTTTAGGGTAGCGAGGGGTCCCACAGATACGCAGTATTTT. The whole variable domain, remainder taken from reference TRBV5-4 and TRBJ2-3, is ETGVTQSPTHLIKTRGQQVTLRCSSQSGHNTVSWYQQALGQGPQFIFQYYREEENGRGNFPPRFSGLQFPNYSSELNVNALELDDSALYLCASSFRVARGPTDTQYFGPGTRLTVL.